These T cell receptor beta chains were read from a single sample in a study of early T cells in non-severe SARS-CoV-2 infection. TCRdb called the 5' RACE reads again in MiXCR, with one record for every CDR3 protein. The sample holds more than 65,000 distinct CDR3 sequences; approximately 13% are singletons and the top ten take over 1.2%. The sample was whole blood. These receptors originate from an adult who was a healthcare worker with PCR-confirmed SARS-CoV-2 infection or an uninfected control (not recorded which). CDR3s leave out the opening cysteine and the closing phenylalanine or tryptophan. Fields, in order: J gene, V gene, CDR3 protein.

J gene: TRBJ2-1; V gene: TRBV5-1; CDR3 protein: ASSLAPGQGENEQF
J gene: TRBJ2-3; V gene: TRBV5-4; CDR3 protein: ASSLRGGTDTQY
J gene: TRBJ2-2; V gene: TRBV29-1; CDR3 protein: SAARGRVTGELF
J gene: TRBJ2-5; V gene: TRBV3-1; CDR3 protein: ASSQVGTSGQETQY
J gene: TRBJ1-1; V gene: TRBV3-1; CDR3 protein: ASSPPTMNTEAF
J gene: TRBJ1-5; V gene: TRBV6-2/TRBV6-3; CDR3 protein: ASGTRATALNQPQH
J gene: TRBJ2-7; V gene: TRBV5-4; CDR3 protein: ASSWGQGTYEQY
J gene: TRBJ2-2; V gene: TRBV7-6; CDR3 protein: ASSLGPSTGTGELF
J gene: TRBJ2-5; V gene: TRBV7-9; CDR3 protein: ASSFLEETQY
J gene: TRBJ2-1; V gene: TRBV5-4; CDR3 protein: ASSLPAAQTKQF
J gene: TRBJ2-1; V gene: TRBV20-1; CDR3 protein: SARAISDTNEQF
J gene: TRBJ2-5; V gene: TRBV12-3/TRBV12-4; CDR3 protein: ASSPLKAGGGETQY
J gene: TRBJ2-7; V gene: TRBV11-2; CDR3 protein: ASSLEGQVTYEQY
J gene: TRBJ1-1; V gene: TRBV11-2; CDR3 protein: ASSPLGSGPNTEAF
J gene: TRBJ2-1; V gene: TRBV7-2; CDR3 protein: ASSPQGGAGEQF
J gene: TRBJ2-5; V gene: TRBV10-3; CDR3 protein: AIGGTGQETQY
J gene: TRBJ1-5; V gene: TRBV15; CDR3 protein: ATSRDEGAQPQH
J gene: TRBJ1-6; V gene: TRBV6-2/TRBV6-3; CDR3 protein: ASSYSNRNSPLH
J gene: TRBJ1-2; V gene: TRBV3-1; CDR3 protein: ASSPRHAANYGYT
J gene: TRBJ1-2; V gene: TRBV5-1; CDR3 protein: ASSLQGAVNYGYT
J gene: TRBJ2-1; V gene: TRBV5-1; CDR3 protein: ASSFGTLRTYNEQF
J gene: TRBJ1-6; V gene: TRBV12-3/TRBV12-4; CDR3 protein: ASSLGQNNSPLH
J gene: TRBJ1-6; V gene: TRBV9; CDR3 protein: ASSVARQGGSPLH
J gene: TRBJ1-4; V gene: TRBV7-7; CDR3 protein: ASSPGTGAGEKLF
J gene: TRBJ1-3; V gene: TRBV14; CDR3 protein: ASSHRTIGNTIY
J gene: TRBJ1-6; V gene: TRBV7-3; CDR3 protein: ASSQSILEPLH
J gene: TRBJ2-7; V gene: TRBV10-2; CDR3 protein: ASSFKGEQY